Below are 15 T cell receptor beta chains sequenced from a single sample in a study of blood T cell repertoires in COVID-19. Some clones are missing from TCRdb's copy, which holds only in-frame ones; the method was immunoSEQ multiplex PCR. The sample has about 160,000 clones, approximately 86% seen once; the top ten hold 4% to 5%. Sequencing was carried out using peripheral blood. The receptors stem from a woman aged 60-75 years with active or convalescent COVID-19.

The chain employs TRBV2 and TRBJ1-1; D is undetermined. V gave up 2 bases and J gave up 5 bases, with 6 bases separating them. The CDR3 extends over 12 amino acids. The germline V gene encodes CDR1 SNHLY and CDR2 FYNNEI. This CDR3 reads CASSEQETEAFF. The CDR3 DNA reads TGTGCCAGCAGTGAACAGGAAACTGAAGCTTTCTTT.

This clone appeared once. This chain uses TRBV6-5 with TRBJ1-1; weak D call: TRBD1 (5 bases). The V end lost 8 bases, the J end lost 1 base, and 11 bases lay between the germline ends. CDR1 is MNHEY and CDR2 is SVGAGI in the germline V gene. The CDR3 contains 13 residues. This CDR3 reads CASQWGGNTEAFF. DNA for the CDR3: TGTGCCAGCCAGTGGGGCGGGAACACTGAAGCTTTCTTT.

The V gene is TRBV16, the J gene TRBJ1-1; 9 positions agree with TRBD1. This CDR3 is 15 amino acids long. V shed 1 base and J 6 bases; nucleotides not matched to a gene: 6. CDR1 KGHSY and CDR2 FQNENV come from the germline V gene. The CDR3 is CASSQLTGGDSEAFF. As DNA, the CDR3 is TGTGCCAGCAGCCAATTGACAGGGGGAGACTCTGAAGCTTTCTTT.

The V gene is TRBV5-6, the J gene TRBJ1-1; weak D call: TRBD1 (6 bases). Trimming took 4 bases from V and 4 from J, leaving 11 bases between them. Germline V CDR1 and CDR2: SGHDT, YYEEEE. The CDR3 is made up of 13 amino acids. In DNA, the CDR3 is TGTGCCAGCAGCGGGGGCTGGGGCACTGAAGCTTTCTTT. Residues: CASSGGWGTEAFF.

CDR3 DNA sequence: TGTGCCAGCAGCCCTACAGGGATGAGGGAAAAACTGTTTTTT. The encoded protein is CASSPTGMREKLFF. The rearrangement links TRBV5-8 to TRBJ1-4, with a possible D match to TRBD1 (6 bases). Germline assignment: CDR1 SGHTS and CDR2 YDEGEE. The V and J ends lost 4 bases and 8 bases respectively, with 15 bases between them. The CDR3 is 14 amino acids.

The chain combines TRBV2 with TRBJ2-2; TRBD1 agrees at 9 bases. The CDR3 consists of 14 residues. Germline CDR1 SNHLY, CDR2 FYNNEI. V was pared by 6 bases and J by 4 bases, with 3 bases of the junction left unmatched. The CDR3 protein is CASRGQGGTGELFF. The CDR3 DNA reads TGTGCCAGCAGGGGACAGGGTGGCACCGGGGAGCTGTTTTTT. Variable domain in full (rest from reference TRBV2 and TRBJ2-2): EPEVTQTPSHQVTQMGQEVILRCVPISNHLYFYWYRQILGQKVEFLVSFYNNEISEKSEIFDDQFSVERPDGSNFTLKIRSTKLEDSAMYFCASRGQGGTGELFFGEGSRLTVL.

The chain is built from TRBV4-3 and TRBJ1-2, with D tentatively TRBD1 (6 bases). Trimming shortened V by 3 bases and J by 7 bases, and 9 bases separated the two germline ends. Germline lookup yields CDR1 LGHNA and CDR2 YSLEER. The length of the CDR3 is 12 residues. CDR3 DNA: TGCGCCAGCAGCCAGGGACATGGTGGCTACACCTTC. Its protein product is CASSQGHGGYTF.

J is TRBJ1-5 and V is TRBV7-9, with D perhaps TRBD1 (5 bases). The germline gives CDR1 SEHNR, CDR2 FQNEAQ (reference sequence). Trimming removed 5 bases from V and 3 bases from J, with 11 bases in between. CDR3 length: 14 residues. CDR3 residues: CASSQGTDNQPQHF. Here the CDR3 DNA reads TGTGCCAGCAGCCAGGGCACCGACAATCAGCCCCAGCATTTT.

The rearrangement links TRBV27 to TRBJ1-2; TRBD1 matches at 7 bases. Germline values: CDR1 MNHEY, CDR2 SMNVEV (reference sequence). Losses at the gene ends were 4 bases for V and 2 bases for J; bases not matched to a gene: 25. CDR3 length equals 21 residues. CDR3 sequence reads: CASSSAPHTRDSPVTNYGYTF. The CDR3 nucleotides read TGTGCCAGCAGTTCAGCCCCCCATACCCGGGACAGCCCGGTTACGAACTATGGCTACACCTTC.

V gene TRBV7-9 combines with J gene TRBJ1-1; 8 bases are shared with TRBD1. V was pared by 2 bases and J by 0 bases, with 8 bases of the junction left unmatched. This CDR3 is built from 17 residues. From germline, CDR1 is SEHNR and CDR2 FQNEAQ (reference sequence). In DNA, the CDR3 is TGTGCCAGCAGCTTATTTGGGGACAGGCTTATGAACACTGAAGCTTTCTTT. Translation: CASSLFGDRLMNTEAFF.

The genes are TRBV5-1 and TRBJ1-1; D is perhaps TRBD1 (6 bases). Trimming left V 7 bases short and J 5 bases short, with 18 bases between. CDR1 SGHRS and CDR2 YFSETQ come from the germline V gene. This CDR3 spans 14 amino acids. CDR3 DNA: TGCGCCAGCGAACCTACAGGGTTGGGAACTGAAGCTTTCTTT. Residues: CASEPTGLGTEAFF.

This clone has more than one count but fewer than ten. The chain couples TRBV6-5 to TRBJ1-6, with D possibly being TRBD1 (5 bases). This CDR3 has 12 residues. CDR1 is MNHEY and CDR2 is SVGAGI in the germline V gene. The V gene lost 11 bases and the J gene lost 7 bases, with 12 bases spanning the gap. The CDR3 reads CASAGRNSPLHF. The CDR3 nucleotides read TGTGCCTCAGCAGGGCGGAATTCACCCCTCCACTTT.

The CDR3 DNA is TGTGCCAGCAGCTTAGTGGACACTGGCGGGGAGCTGTTTTTT. Protein: CASSLVDTGGELFF. The chain recombines TRBV11-2 with TRBJ2-2, with D possibly TRBD1 on 5 matching bases. V shed 1 base and J shed 7 bases, with 10 bases lying between them. This CDR3 region has 14 residues. Per the germline V gene, CDR1 is SGHAT and CDR2 is FQNNGV.

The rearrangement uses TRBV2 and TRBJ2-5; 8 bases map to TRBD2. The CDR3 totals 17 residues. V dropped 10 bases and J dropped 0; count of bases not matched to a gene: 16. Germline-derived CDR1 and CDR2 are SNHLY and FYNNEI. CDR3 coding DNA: TGTGCCACTCTTTCGGGGCGGGGGGATCCGTACCAAGAGACCCAGTACTTC. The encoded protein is CATLSGRGDPYQETQYF.

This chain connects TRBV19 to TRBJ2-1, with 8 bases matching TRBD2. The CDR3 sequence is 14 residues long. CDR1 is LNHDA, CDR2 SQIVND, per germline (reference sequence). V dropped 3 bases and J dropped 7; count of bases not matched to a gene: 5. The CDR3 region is CASSMGLVMNEQFF. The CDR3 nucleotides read TGTGCCAGTAGTATGGGACTAGTCATGAATGAGCAGTTCTTC. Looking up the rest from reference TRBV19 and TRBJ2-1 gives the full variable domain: DGGITQSPKYLFRKEGQNVTLSCEQNLNHDAMYWYRQDPGQGLRLIYYSQIVNDFQKGDIAEGYSVSREKKESFPLTVTSAQKNPTAFYLCASSMGLVMNEQFFGPGTRLTVL.